The 9 T cell receptor beta chains below come from one sample, sequenced in a study of shared T cell receptors in the human thymus. TCRdb keeps only in-frame clones here, not all; method: immunoSEQ multiplex PCR. The sample lists about 660,000 clones; 88% were seen once. The same data also contributed to another study, on human thymus T cells.

What was sequenced was thymocytes. The receptor set was obtained from a boy under three years old with a congenital heart defect.

This rearrangement joins TRBV7-2 to TRBJ2-7, with 14 bases identical to TRBD2. The CDR3 loop spans 17 amino acids. Germline-derived CDR1 and CDR2 are SGHTA and FQGNSA. V gave up 5 bases and J gave up 3 bases; unmatched junction bases: 9. CDR3 protein: CASSERLAGGLSYEQYF. CDR3 nucleotides: TGTGCCAGCAGCGAACGACTAGCGGGAGGGCTCAGCTACGAGCAGTACTTC.

Here the CDR3 reads CASSQEWPGENTIYF. CDR3 nucleotide sequence: TGTGCCAGCAGCCAAGAGTGGCCAGGCGAAAACACCATATATTTT. The rearrangement uses TRBV14 and TRBJ1-3; D is uncertain. V lost 0 bases to trimming and J lost 6 bases, with 12 bases between them. Germline values: CDR1 SGHDN, CDR2 FVKESK. The CDR3 consists of 15 residues.

The J gene is TRBJ2-7, the V gene TRBV7-6; TRBD1 is a possible D gene (6 bases). Germline V gene data show CDR1 as SGHVS and CDR2 as FNYEAQ. V was cut by 0 bases and J by 3 bases, with 15 bases left in between. This CDR3 is 16 amino acids long. The chain's CDR3 is CASSLALEGGRYEQYF. The CDR3 region has the DNA TGTGCCAGCAGCTTAGCGCTGGAAGGGGGACGCTACGAGCAGTACTTC. Based on the CDR3 plus reference TRBV7-6 and TRBJ2-7, the full variable domain is GAGVSQSPRYKVTKRGQDVALRCDPISGHVSLYWYRQALGQGPEFLTYFNYEAQQDKSGLPNDRFSAERPEGSISTLTIQRTEQRDSAMYRCASSLALEGGRYEQYFGPGTRLTVT.

The CDR3 sequence is CASTDRGRDEQYF. CDR3 nucleotide sequence: TGTGCCAGCACCGACAGGGGGAGGGACGAGCAGTACTTC. This chain uses TRBV27 with TRBJ2-7, with 9 bases fitting TRBD1. The CDR3 has 13 amino acids. Germline V gives CDR1 MNHEY, CDR2 SMNVEV (reference sequence). The V segment lost 7 bases and the J segment 5 bases; nucleotides outside the gene matches: 6.

V is TRBV5-1 and J is TRBJ2-7; 10 bases agree with TRBD1. Germline-derived CDR1 and CDR2 are SGHRS and YFSETQ. V lost 3 bases to trimming and J lost 2 bases; unmatched junction nucleotides: 11. CDR3 length equals 17 residues. The CDR3 DNA follows: TGCGCCAGCAGCTATCCCACCCCCGGGACAGGGGCCTACGAGCAGTACTTC. This codes for CASSYPTPGTGAYEQYF.

This chain uses TRBV14 with TRBJ2-7; TRBD2 aligns across 12 bases. V gave up 4 bases and J gave up 4 bases; unmatched junction bases: 8. This CDR3 is built from 16 residues. The V gene's germline CDR1 is SGHDN and CDR2 FVKESK. DNA for the CDR3: TGTGCCAGCAGCCCGGGACTAGCGGGTTATTTATACGAGCAGTACTTC. It specifies CASSPGLAGYLYEQYF. Using reference TRBV14 and TRBJ2-7 for the parts outside the CDR3, the full variable domain is EAGVTQFPSHSVIEKGQTVTLRCDPISGHDNLYWYRRVMGKEIKFLLHFVKESKQDESGMPNNRFLAERTGGTYSTLKVQPAELEDSGVYFCASSPGLAGYLYEQYFGPGTRLTVT.

This chain links TRBV10-3 with TRBJ2-7; a possible D gene is TRBD1 (5 bases). The ends were cut back, 1 base at V and 5 bases at J, with 12 bases in the middle. Per germline, CDR1 ENHRY and CDR2 SYGVKD. This CDR3 spans 14 amino acids. This CDR3 reads CAISEFGRVHEQYF. In DNA form, the CDR3 reads TGTGCCATCAGTGAGTTCGGCAGGGTGCACGAGCAGTACTTC.

This chain connects TRBV6-4 to TRBJ1-1; tentatively, D is TRBD1 (6 bases). Looked up from germline, CDR1 is MRHNA and CDR2 is SNTAGT. V was pared by 8 bases and J by 1 base, with 20 bases between. This CDR3 is built from 16 residues. CDR3 region: CASRDRGGGKNTEAFF. The DNA for the CDR3 is TGTGCCAGCCGGGACCGAGGGGGGGGGAAGAACACTGAAGCTTTCTTT.

Only a few counts were recorded for this clone. The chain joins TRBV19 to TRBJ1-4; unclear D gene. From germline, CDR1 is LNHDA and CDR2 SQIVND (reference sequence). This CDR3 has 15 amino acids. The V gene lost 4 bases and the J gene lost 0 bases, with 9 bases spanning the gap. The CDR3: CASSRSFATNEKLFF. CDR3 in DNA: TGTGCCAGTAGTAGGAGCTTTGCAACTAATGAAAAACTGTTTTTT.